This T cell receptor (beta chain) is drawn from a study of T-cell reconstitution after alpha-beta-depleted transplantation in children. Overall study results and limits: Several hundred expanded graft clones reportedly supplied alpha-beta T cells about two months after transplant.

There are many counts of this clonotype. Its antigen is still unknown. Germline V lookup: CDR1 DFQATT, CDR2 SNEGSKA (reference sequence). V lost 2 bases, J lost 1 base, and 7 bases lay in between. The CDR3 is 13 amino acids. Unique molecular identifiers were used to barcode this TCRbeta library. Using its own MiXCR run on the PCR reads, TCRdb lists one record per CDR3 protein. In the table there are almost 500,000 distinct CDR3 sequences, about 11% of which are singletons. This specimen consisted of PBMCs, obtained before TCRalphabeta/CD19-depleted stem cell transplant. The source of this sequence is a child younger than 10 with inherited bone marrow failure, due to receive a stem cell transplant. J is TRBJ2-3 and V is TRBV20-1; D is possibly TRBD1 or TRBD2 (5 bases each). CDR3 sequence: CSARRDGTDTQYF. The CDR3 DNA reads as TGCAGTGCTAGAAGGGACGGCACAGATACGCAGTATTTT.